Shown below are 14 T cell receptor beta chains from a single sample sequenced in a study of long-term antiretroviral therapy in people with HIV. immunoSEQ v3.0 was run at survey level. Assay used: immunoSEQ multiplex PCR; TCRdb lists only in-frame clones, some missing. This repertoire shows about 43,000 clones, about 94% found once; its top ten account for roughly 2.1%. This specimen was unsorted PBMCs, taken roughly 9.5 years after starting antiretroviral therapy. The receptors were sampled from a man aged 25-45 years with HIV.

CDR3 residues: CASSPRTGREETQYF. The DNA of the CDR3 is TGTGCCAGCAGCCCGAGGACAGGGCGGGAGGAGACCCAGTACTTC. This rearrangement joins TRBV11-1 to TRBJ2-5, with TRBD1 as a possible D gene (8 bases). V was cut by 5 bases and J by 5 bases, with 18 bases left in between. Germline assignment: CDR1 SGHAT and CDR2 FQDESV (reference sequence). CDR3 length: 15 amino acids.

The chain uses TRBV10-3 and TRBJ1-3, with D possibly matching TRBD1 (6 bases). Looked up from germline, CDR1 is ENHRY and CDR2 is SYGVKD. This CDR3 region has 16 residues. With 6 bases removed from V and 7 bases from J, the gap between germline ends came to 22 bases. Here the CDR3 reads CAISGTAGGLWNTIYF. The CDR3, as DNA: TGTGCCATCAGCGGTACGGCGGGGGGCCTGTGGAACACCATATATTTT.

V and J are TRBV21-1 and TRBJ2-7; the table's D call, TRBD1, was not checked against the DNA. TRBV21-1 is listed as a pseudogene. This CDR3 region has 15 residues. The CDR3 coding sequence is TGTGCCAGCAGCAAAATCGCAGGGGAGTCCTACGAGCAGTACGTC. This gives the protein CASSKIAGESYEQYV.

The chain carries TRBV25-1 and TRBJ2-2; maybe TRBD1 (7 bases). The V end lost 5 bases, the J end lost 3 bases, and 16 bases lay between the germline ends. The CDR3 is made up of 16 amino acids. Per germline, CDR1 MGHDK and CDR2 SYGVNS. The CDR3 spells CASSFSRGADTGELFF. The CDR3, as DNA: TGTGCCAGCAGTTTTTCCAGGGGGGCGGACACCGGGGAGCTGTTTTTT. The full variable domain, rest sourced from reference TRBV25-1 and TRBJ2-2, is EADIYQTPRYLVIGTGKKITLECSQTMGHDKMYWYQQDPGMELHLIHYSYGVNSTEKGDLSSESTVSRIRTEHFPLTLESARPSHTSQYLCASSFSRGADTGELFFGEGSRLTVL.

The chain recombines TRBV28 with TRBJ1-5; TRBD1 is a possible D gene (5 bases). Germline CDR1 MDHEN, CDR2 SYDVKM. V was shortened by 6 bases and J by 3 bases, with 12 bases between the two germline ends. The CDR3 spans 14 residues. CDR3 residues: CASRGLLLNQPQHF. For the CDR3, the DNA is TGTGCCAGCAGGGGACTCCTACTCAATCAGCCCCAGCATTTT.

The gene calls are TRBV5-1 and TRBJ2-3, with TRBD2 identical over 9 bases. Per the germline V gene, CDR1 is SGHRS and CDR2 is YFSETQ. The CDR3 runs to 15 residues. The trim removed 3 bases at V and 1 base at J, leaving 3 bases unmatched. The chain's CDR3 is CASSSSGGRTDTQYF. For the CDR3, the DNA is TGCGCCAGCAGCTCGAGCGGGGGGCGCACAGATACGCAGTATTTT.

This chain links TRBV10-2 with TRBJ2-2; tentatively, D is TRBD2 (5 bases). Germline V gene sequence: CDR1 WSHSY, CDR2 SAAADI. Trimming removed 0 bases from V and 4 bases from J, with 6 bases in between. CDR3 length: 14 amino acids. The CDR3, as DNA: TGCGCCAGCAGTGAGTCAGAGGGCACCGGGGAGCTGTTTTTT. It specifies CASSESEGTGELFF.

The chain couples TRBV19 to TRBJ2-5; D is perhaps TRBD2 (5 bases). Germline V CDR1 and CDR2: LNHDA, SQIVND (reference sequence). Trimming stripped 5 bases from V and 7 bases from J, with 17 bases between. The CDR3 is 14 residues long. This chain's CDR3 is CASSPMDLGGTQYF. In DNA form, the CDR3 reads TGTGCCAGTAGTCCAATGGACTTGGGCGGGACCCAGTACTTC.

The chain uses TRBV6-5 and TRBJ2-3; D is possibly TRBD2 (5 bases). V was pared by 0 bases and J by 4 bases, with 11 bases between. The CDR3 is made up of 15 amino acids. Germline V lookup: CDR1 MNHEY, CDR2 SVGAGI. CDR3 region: CASSYSPGSSDTQYF. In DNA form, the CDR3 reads TGTGCCAGCAGTTACTCGCCGGGGTCCTCAGATACGCAGTATTTT.

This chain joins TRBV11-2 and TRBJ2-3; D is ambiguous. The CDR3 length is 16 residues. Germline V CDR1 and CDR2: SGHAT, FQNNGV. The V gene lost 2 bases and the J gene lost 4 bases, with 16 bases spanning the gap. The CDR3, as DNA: TGTGCCAGCAGCTTAACCTCGGCCAATAAAGCAGATACGCAGTATTTT. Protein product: CASSLTSANKADTQYF.

Here the CDR3 DNA reads TGTGCCAGCAGACCTTCCCCTTTGCGGGACGCAGATACGCAGTATTTT. Translation gives CASRPSPLRDADTQYF. V and J are TRBV5-4 and TRBJ2-3; perhaps TRBD2 as D (6 bases). V was clipped by 5 bases and J by 4 bases, with 20 bases between them. This CDR3 is built from 16 residues. The germline CDR1 and CDR2 sequences are SGHNT and YYREEE (reference sequence).

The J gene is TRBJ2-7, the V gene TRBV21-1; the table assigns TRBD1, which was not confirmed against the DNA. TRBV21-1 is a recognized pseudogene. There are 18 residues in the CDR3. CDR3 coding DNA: TGTGCCAGCAGCAAAGATGCGCGGGACAGGGTAATCACCTACGAGCAGTACGTC. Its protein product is CASSKDARDRVITYEQYV.

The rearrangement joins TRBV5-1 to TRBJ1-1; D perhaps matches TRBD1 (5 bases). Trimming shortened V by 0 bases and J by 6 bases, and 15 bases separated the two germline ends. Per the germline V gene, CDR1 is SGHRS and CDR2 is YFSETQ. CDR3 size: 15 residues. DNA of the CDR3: TGCGCCAGCAGCTTGGCCCAGGGTGTTACGTCTGAAGCTTTCTTT. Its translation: CASSLAQGVTSEAFF.

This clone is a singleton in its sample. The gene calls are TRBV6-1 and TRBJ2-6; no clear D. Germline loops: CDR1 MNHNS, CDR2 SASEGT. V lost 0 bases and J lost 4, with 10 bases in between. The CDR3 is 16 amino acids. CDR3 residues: CASSEARWTGANVLTF. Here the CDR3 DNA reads TGTGCCAGCAGTGAAGCTCGGTGGACCGGGGCCAACGTCCTGACTTTC.